A single sample is the source of the 32 T cell receptor beta chains below, sequenced in a study of spatial heterogeneity in lung cancer (dated by TCRdb to about 2019). The time point tag for this specimen amounts to: sample taken at primary tumor resection. What the authors observed across the whole study: The tumor nonsynonymous mutation count correlated with the number of expanded intratumoral alpha and beta TCRs.

To prepare the library, 5' RACE was applied. Instrument on record: NextSeq 500. TCRdb trimmed public reads at Q25 via fastp, called clones via MiXCR and kept in-frame beta chains. CDR3 protein sequences are deduplicated, and each keeps its most common genes and DNA. This sample gives over a thousand distinct CDR3 sequences in total; approximately 11% of them show up just once. The ten biggest clones cover about 23% of the sample. Antigen specificity for these receptors is unknown. The sample in question was lung tumor tissue, obtained at surgery. The receptors derive from a male donor with early-stage non-small cell lung cancer.

By sample fraction, this clonotype is medium-sized. V gene TRBV7-8 combines with J gene TRBJ1-2; perhaps TRBD1 as D (5 bases). Trimming took off 5 bases at V and 4 bases at J, with 23 bases between the two ends. Per germline, CDR1 SGHVS and CDR2 FQNEAQ. The CDR3 spans 17 residues. CDR3 sequence: CASSPGQLNILGYGYTF. The CDR3 DNA reads as TGTGCCAGCAGCCCAGGACAACTAAATATCTTGGGCTATGGCTACACCTTC.

Sample share makes this clonotype large. This chain joins TRBV7-9 and TRBJ2-6, with D hard to call. This CDR3 has 14 amino acids. Trimming removed 7 bases from V and 2 bases from J, with 9 bases in between. CDR1 is SEHNR and CDR2 is FQNEAQ in the germline V gene (reference sequence). CDR3 region: CASILYAGANVLTF. The CDR3 DNA sequence: TGTGCCAGCATCCTGTACGCTGGGGCCAACGTCCTGACTTTC.

Sample share makes this clonotype medium-sized. The V call is TRBV29-1, the J call TRBJ2-5; D not resolved. The CDR3 runs 13 residues. Germline V gives CDR1 SQVTM, CDR2 ANQGSEA. The V and J ends lost 8 bases and 4 bases respectively, with 17 bases between them. This chain's CDR3 is CSTRHVGLETQYF. CDR3 DNA: TGCAGCACCCGACATGTGGGTTTAGAGACCCAGTACTTC.

Comments on this clonotype: One end of the junction does not line up with germline, which may come from a read error. This chain links TRBV25-1 with TRBJ2-2; D possibly corresponds to TRBD2 (6 bases). Germline CDR1 is MGHDK and CDR2 is SYGVNS. This CDR3 region has 13 residues. In DNA, the CDR3 is TGTGCCAGCAGTGAGGGAGGCACCCGGGAGCTGTTTTTT. Translating it yields CASSEGGTRELFF. The full variable domain, in which reference TRBV25-1 and TRBJ2-2 provide the parts outside the CDR3, is EADIYQTPRYLVIGTGKKITLECSQTMGHDKMYWYQQDPGMELHLIHYSYGVNSTEKGDLSSESTVSRIRTEHFPLTLESARPSHTSQYLCASSEGGTRELFFGEGSRLTVL.

By share of the sample, this clonotype is medium-sized (0.01 to 0.1%). The chain recombines TRBV19 with TRBJ2-7, with D possibly being TRBD1 or TRBD2 (5 bases each). The CDR3 has 14 amino acids. V was cut by 7 bases and J by 3 bases, with 16 bases left in between. Germline-derived CDR1 and CDR2 are LNHDA and SQIVND (reference sequence). CDR3 protein: CASTPSGGSYEQYF. The CDR3 DNA reads as TGTGCCAGTACCCCTTCTGGGGGTAGCTACGAGCAGTACTTC.

The chain couples TRBV2 to TRBJ2-5; 7 bases align to TRBD1. CDR3 length: 16 residues. Germline-derived CDR1 and CDR2 are SNHLY and FYNNEI. Trimming cost V 3 bases and J 3 bases; bases outside gene matches: 10. CDR3 bases: TGTGCCAGCAGTGAGGCGCCGGGACAGCAAAAAGAGACCCAGTACTTC. This gives the protein CASSEAPGQQKETQYF.

This clonotype is deemed medium-sized. The chain couples TRBV2 to TRBJ2-1; TRBD1 aligns across 9 bases. Germline CDR1 reads SNHLY; CDR2 reads FYNNEI. CDR3 length: 15 amino acids. The V segment lost 6 bases and the J segment 8 bases; nucleotides outside the gene matches: 11. The CDR3 bases are TGTGCCAGCAGAGAAACAGGGGGCAGCTTGTATGAGCAGTTCTTC. This sequence encodes CASRETGGSLYEQFF.

Within the sample, this clonotype is large (0.1 to 1%). The rearrangement links TRBV7-9 to TRBJ2-1, with TRBD1 identical over 8 bases. V gave up 5 bases and J gave up 7 bases; unmatched junction bases: 13. Germline V CDR1 and CDR2: SEHNR, FQNEAQ (reference sequence). This CDR3 comprises 16 residues. The CDR3 DNA sequence: TGTGCCAGCAGCCCAACAGGGGGGACGTCAAAAAATGAGCAGTTCTTC. As protein: CASSPTGGTSKNEQFF.

This clonotype is large by share. V is TRBV7-3 and J is TRBJ2-5, with TRBD2 as a possible D gene (5 bases). There are 21 residues in the CDR3. Looked up from germline, CDR1 is SGHTA and CDR2 is FQGTGA. The V gene lost 1 base and the J gene lost 5 bases, with 32 bases spanning the gap. CDR3 sequence: CASSLIRSEEDHKPRRETQYF. CDR3 sequence (DNA): TGTGCCAGCAGCTTAATACGTAGTGAGGAGGACCACAAACCCCGACGGGAGACCCAGTACTTC.

Notes on this clonotype: As the CDR3 is not closed by the conserved phenylalanine or tryptophan, this likely results from a read error. CDR3: CASSQGTGDTEAFL. The CDR3 bases are TGTGCCAGCAGCCAGGGGACAGGGGACACTGAAGCTTTCTTA. The chain is built from TRBV3-1 and TRBJ1-1, with TRBD1 matching 10 bases. With V trimmed by 3 bases and J by 3 bases, 1 base remained unmatched. This CDR3 is built from 14 residues. Germline lookup yields CDR1 LGHDT and CDR2 YNNKEL (reference sequence).

Judged by abundance, this clonotype is medium-sized. This chain connects TRBV7-3 to TRBJ2-5, with TRBD1 as a possible D gene (5 bases). The CDR3 is 13 residues long. The V end was cut by 4 bases, the J end by 4 bases, with 10 bases between. Germline assignment: CDR1 SGHTA and CDR2 FQGTGA. The chain's CDR3 is CASSSARGETQYF. CDR3 in DNA: TGTGCCAGCAGCTCCGCTAGGGGAGAGACCCAGTACTTC.

This clonotype is large (0.1 to 1%). The rearrangement joins TRBV3-1 to TRBJ1-3; D remains unclear. V was clipped by 1 base and J by 0 bases, with 4 bases between them. The CDR3 loop spans 14 amino acids. Germline CDR1 and CDR2: LGHDT and YNNKEL (reference sequence). The DNA of the CDR3 is TGTGCCAGCAGCCAAGGGAGCTCTGGAAACACCATATATTTT. This translates into CASSQGSSGNTIYF.

V is TRBV7-7 and J is TRBJ2-3; TRBD2 aligns across 11 bases. The CDR3 extends over 18 amino acids. Germline assignment: CDR1 SSHAT and CDR2 FNYEAQ (reference sequence). Losses at the gene ends were 4 bases for V and 6 bases for J; bases not matched to a gene: 15. The DNA of the CDR3 is TGTGCCAGCAGCTCACACCCCGGGACTAGCGGCCCTCGGGATACGCAGTATTTT. Protein: CASSSHPGTSGPRDTQYF. Full variable domain (missing parts from reference TRBV7-7 and TRBJ2-3): GAGVSQSPRYKVTKRGQDVTLRCDPISSHATLYWYQQALGQGPEFLTYFNYEAQPDKSGLPSDRFSAERPEGSISTLTIQRTEQRDSAMYRCASSSHPGTSGPRDTQYFGPGTRLTVL.

The CDR3 spells CASSPGNTGELFF. As DNA, the CDR3 is TGCGCCAGCAGTCCCGGGAACACCGGGGAGCTGTTTTTT. The chain has TRBV10-2 and TRBJ2-2, with D unresolved. V was trimmed by 5 bases and J by 1 base, leaving 5 bases between them. CDR1 WSHSY and CDR2 SAAADI come from the germline V gene. The CDR3 contains 13 residues.

Within the sample, this clonotype is large. The gene calls are TRBV21-1 and TRBJ1-5; the DNA was not compared with TRBD1, the D call given in the table. TRBV21-1 is classified as a pseudogene. CDR3 length: 16 amino acids. CDR3 nucleotides: TGTGCCAGCAGCAGCCACAGGGGGCGCAGCAATCAGCCCCAGCATTTT. As protein: CASSSHRGRSNQPQHF.

This clonotype is judged medium-sized. The chain carries TRBV20-1 and TRBJ2-5; D is perhaps TRBD1 (5 bases). Deletions cut 3 bases from V and 5 bases from J, with 10 bases between. The germline V gene encodes CDR1 DFQATT and CDR2 SNEGSKA (reference sequence). The CDR3 is made up of 12 amino acids. CDR3 amino acids: CSASGQGETQYF. The CDR3 DNA follows: TGCAGTGCTAGTGGTCAGGGTGAGACCCAGTACTTC.

Judged by abundance, this clonotype is medium-sized. The V call is TRBV20-1, the J call TRBJ2-7; D tentatively fits TRBD1 or TRBD2 (5 bases each). This CDR3 is built from 12 residues. Germline V CDR1 and CDR2: DFQATT, SNEGSKA (reference sequence). The V end lost 5 bases, the J end lost 6 bases, and 14 bases lay between the germline ends. CDR3 in DNA: TGCAGTGCTTTCCCAGGGACGGGCGAGCAGTACTTC. It codes for CSAFPGTGEQYF.

By share, this clonotype counts as large. This sequence joins TRBV7-3 and TRBJ1-1; possibly TRBD1 for D (6 bases). Trimming took off 2 bases at V and 3 bases at J, with 10 bases between the two ends. Germline lookup yields CDR1 SGHTA and CDR2 FQGTGA. CDR3 length: 14 amino acids. The CDR3, as DNA: TGTGCCAGCAGCTTAGGGGGCTGGGACACTGAAGCTTTCTTT. It specifies CASSLGGWDTEAFF.

Within the sample, this clonotype is medium-sized. The V gene is TRBV20-1, the J gene TRBJ1-6, with a tentative D call TRBD1 (5 bases). V shed 2 bases and J shed 8 bases, with 19 bases lying between them. The germline V gene encodes CDR1 DFQATT and CDR2 SNEGSKA (reference sequence). The CDR3 has 16 residues. The DNA of the CDR3 is TGCAGTGCTAGACGCCCGGGCAGCGGGGGTGATTCACCCCTCCACTTT. It specifies CSARRPGSGGDSPLHF.

This clonotype has a handful of counts. The CDR3 loop is CASSPMRLAASTDTQYF. CDR3 DNA sequence: TGTGCCAGCAGCCCCATGAGGCTAGCGGCTAGCACAGATACGCAGTATTTT. This chain uses TRBV12-3 or TRBV12-4 with TRBJ2-3, with 7 bases fitting TRBD2. J gave up 0 bases and V 6 bases, and 12 bases lay outside the gene matches. The CDR3 has 17 amino acids.

In its sample, this clonotype is medium-sized. The chain joins TRBV2 to TRBJ2-2, with no clear D. The germline V gene has CDR1 SNHLY and CDR2 FYNNEI. The CDR3 runs to 14 residues. The V gene lost 2 bases and the J gene lost 1 base, with 5 bases spanning the gap. The CDR3: CASSESRNTGELFF. The CDR3 DNA sequence: TGTGCCAGCAGTGAATCCCGGAACACCGGGGAGCTGTTTTTT. Supplemented by reference TRBV2 and TRBJ2-2, the full variable domain reads EPEVTQTPSHQVTQMGQEVILRCVPISNHLYFYWYRQILGQKVEFLVSFYNNEISEKSEIFDDQFSVERPDGSNFTLKIRSTKLEDSAMYFCASSESRNTGELFFGEGSRLTVL.

Within the sample, this clonotype is large. The genes are TRBV6-5 and TRBJ2-1; TRBD2 agrees at 10 bases. Losses at the gene ends were 0 bases for V and 3 bases for J; bases not matched to a gene: 2. The CDR3 length is 16 residues. CDR1 is MNHEY, CDR2 SVGAGI, per germline. DNA for the CDR3: TGTGCCAGCAGTTACTCCGGACTAGCGGACTACAATGAGCAGTTCTTC. Translated, it gives CASSYSGLADYNEQFF.

By proportion, this clonotype is medium-sized (0.01 to 0.1%). The CDR3 region is CASSYADSTYEQYF. The CDR3, as DNA: TGTGCCAGCAGTTACGCGGACTCTACTTACGAGCAGTACTTC. The chain is built from TRBV6-5 and TRBJ2-7, with D possibly being TRBD2 (5 bases). V was trimmed by 2 bases and J by 4 bases, leaving 12 bases between them. The CDR3 consists of 14 residues. Germline CDR1 and CDR2: MNHEY and SVGAGI.

Sample share makes this clonotype medium-sized. The chain joins TRBV28 to TRBJ1-2; 7 bases fit TRBD1. V shed 6 bases and J 3 bases; nucleotides not matched to a gene: 1. The CDR3 extends over 12 amino acids. Germline CDR1 and CDR2: MDHEN and SYDVKM. CDR3 sequence (DNA): TGTGCCAGCAGCGGACAGGACTATGGCTACACCTTC. Translating it yields CASSGQDYGYTF.

This clonotype is large within its sample. An end of the junction differs from the germline gene, which may be a read error. The chain combines TRBV12-3 or TRBV12-4 with TRBJ2-4; possibly TRBD1 or TRBD2 for D (6 bases each). This CDR3 has 17 amino acids. CDR3: CASSLKGGVAAKNIQYF. CDR3 DNA sequence: TGTGCCAGCAGTCTCAAGGGGGGAGTCGCTGCCAAAAACATTCAATACTTC.

This clonotype was seen more than once but under ten times. The gene calls are TRBV19 and TRBJ2-5, with 9 bases identical to TRBD1. With V trimmed by 6 bases and J by 1 base, 3 bases remained unmatched. Germline assignment: CDR1 LNHDA and CDR2 SQIVND (reference sequence). CDR3 size: 14 residues. The CDR3 coding sequence is TGTGCCAGTAGGTCGACAGGGGGCCAAGAGACCCAGTACTTC. Translation: CASRSTGGQETQYF. The full variable domain, its missing parts supplied by reference TRBV19 and TRBJ2-5, is DGGITQSPKYLFRKEGQNVTLSCEQNLNHDAMYWYRQDPGQGLRLIYYSQIVNDFQKGDIAEGYSVSREKKESFPLTVTSAQKNPTAFYLCASRSTGGQETQYFGPGTRLLVL.

The chain joins TRBV6-2 or TRBV6-3 to TRBJ1-2; tentative D call: TRBD1 (5 bases). The germline V gene has CDR1 MNHEY and CDR2 SVGEGT. The CDR3 is 16 residues long. V was cut by 5 bases and J by 0 bases, with 16 bases left in between. The CDR3 sequence is CASSAHRDGPNYGYTF. The DNA of the CDR3 is TGTGCCAGCAGTGCACACCGGGACGGACCTAACTATGGCTACACCTTC.

This clonotype qualifies as medium-sized. This chain joins TRBV30 and TRBJ2-2; D gene unclear. Trimming pared 2 bases from V and 1 base from J, leaving 5 bases between. CDR3 length: 13 residues. Germline-derived CDR1 and CDR2 are GTSNPN and SVGIG (reference sequence). The CDR3 nucleotides read TGTGCCTGGAGTTTAATGAACACCGGGGAGCTGTTTTTT. Residues: CAWSLMNTGELFF. Full variable domain (remainder filled in from reference TRBV30 and TRBJ2-2): SQTIHQWPATLVQPVGSPLSLECTVEGTSNPNLYWYRQAAGRGLQLLFYSVGIGQISSEVPQNLSASRPQDRQFILSSKKLLLSDSGFYLCAWSLMNTGELFFGEGSRLTVL.

This chain uses TRBV12-3 or TRBV12-4 with TRBJ1-2; no firm D call. Trimming pared 2 bases from V and 5 bases from J, leaving 9 bases between. The length of the CDR3 is 13 residues. The CDR3 sequence is CASSLRTDYGYTF. The CDR3 DNA follows: TGTGCCAGCAGTTTACGGACGGATTATGGCTACACCTTC.

V gene TRBV5-6 combines with J gene TRBJ2-2, with unresolved D. The CDR3 has 14 residues. CDR1 and CDR2 (germline): SGHDT, YYEEEE. Trimming shortened V by 4 bases and J by 6 bases, and 13 bases separated the two germline ends. The DNA of the CDR3 is TGTGCCAGCAGCGTGATACAGCTCTCCGGGGAGCTGTTTTTT. It translates to CASSVIQLSGELFF.

Concerning this clonotype itself: This may arise from a read error, as a much more abundant clone is one base away. No conserved phenylalanine or tryptophan is present at the end of the CDR3, so a read error is the likely explanation. The chain links TRBV5-6 to TRBJ1-2; TRBD1 might be the D (6 bases). Germline values: CDR1 SGHDT, CDR2 YYEEEE. CDR3 length: 14 amino acids. The CDR3 spells CAISPPDRNYGYTS. The CDR3 DNA reads TGTGCCATCAGCCCTCCGGACAGAAACTATGGCTACACCTCC.

By sample fraction, this clonotype is large. V gene TRBV7-3 combines with J gene TRBJ2-3, with D unclear. Germline CDR1 SGHTA, CDR2 FQGTGA. V lost 0 bases, J lost 5 bases, and 3 bases lay in between. The CDR3 is made up of 12 amino acids. The DNA for the CDR3 is TGTGCCAGCAGCTTAACCGGAGATACGCAGTATTTT. Its protein is CASSLTGDTQYF. Based on the CDR3 plus reference TRBV7-3 and TRBJ2-3, the full variable domain is GAGVSQTPSNKVTEKGKYVELRCDPISGHTALYWYRQSLGQGPEFLIYFQGTGAADDSGLPNDRFFAVRPEGSVSTLKIQRTERGDSAVYLCASSLTGDTQYFGPGTRLTVL.